This T cell receptor (beta chain) emerged from a study of T-cell memory formation after mild COVID-19. CDR1 MNHEY and CDR2 SMNVEV come from the germline V gene (reference sequence). This CDR3 region has 14 residues. V lost 2 bases and J lost 4, with 11 bases in between. TCRdb itself ran the 5' RACE reads through MiXCR, one entry per CDR3 protein. The top ten clones hold around 12% of a sample with about 560,000 distinct CDR3 sequences, approximately 19% of them seen once. Input material: PBMCs or a T cell subset sorted from them (not recorded which). The J gene is TRBJ1-2, the V gene TRBV27, with D uncertain. The sequence came from an adult woman who had mild COVID-19 (a few samples of this study predate the infection). Cell type and time point are not known. In DNA, the CDR3 is TGTGCCAGCAGTTTACTGGTGCCTGGCTATGGCTACACCTTC. Translation gives CASSLLVPGYGYTF.